The 14 T cell receptor beta chains presented below share a single source sample, sequenced in a study of control samples from healthy donors and cancer patients. TCRdb's table, derived via immunoSEQ multiplex PCR, lists solely in-frame clones and lacks some. In the table there are 90,000 to 150,000 clones, approximately 88% of which are singletons. Source material: blood. These receptor sequences come from a man in his forties in good health.

This sequence joins TRBV7-2 and TRBJ1-1; D is undetermined. Germline-derived CDR1 and CDR2 are SGHTA and FQGNSA. The CDR3 contains 14 residues. V was shortened by 3 bases and J by 0 bases, with 8 bases between the two germline ends. As DNA, the CDR3 is TGTGCCAGCAGCTTTGGATATTTGAACACTGAAGCTTTCTTT. Its protein product is CASSFGYLNTEAFF.

The genes are TRBV4-3 and TRBJ1-3; maybe TRBD1 (5 bases). This CDR3 has 17 amino acids. In germline, CDR1 is LGHNA, CDR2 YSLEER. The V end was cut by 0 bases, the J end by 4 bases, with 16 bases between. CDR3 coding DNA: TGCGCCAGCAGCCAAGATGGGTCGGGGGTTCGGGGAAACACCATATATTTT. Protein: CASSQDGSGVRGNTIYF.

The chain couples TRBV19 to TRBJ1-6, with TRBD1 matching over 7 bases. The CDR3 is made up of 16 amino acids. In germline, CDR1 is LNHDA, CDR2 SQIVND (reference sequence). V dropped 3 bases and J dropped 7; count of bases not matched to a gene: 9. As DNA, the CDR3 is TGTGCCAGTAGTATCTCCCTCGACAGGGAAAATTCACCCCTCCACTTT. It is translated as CASSISLDRENSPLHF.

The DNA for the CDR3 is TGCGCCAGCAGCTTGGTGATTAACACTGAAGCTTTCTTT. Its protein product is CASSLVINTEAFF. This chain joins TRBV10-2 and TRBJ1-1; D gene uncertain. The CDR3 consists of 13 residues. Between the trimmed V and J ends, which lost 6 bases and 2 bases, there was a span of 10 bases. Germline CDR1 is WSHSY and CDR2 is SAAADI.

The V call is TRBV4-1, the J call TRBJ2-1; the match to TRBD2 covers 11 bases. The CDR3 extends over 16 amino acids. Looked up from germline, CDR1 is MGHRA and CDR2 is YSYEKL. Trimming took 3 bases from V and 3 from J; bases not matched to a gene: 4. CDR3 sequence (DNA): TGCGCCAGCAGCCAGGCCGGGACTAGCGGCTACAATGAGCAGTTCTTC. Residues: CASSQAGTSGYNEQFF.

The rearrangement uses TRBV3-1 (or the pseudogene TRBV3-2) and TRBJ1-5, with 8 bases identical to TRBD1. This CDR3 is 14 amino acids long. Trimming cost V 4 bases and J 4 bases; bases outside gene matches: 3. The germline V gene encodes CDR1 LGHDT and CDR2 YNNKEL (reference sequence). The CDR3 nucleotides are TGTGCCAGCAGCCTAACAGGGGGAAATCAGCCCCAGCATTTT. Encoded protein: CASSLTGGNQPQHF.

Of note for this clone: This same CDR3 is encoded by further DNA sequences in the sample. The chain links TRBV7-2 to TRBJ2-3; TRBD2 matches 9 bases. The CDR3 contains 17 residues. CDR1 is SGHTA, CDR2 FQGNSA, per germline. V was clipped by 1 base and J by 2 bases; unmatched bases: 7. Here the CDR3 reads CASSLGGLAGSTDTQYF. As DNA, the CDR3 is TGTGCCAGCAGCTTAGGGGGGCTAGCGGGATCCACAGATACGCAGTATTTT.

The chain joins TRBV3-1 (or the pseudogene TRBV3-2) to TRBJ2-7, with 8 nucleotides matching TRBD1. After removal of 3 bases from V and 2 bases from J, the junction contained 3 bases not matched to a gene. CDR1 LGHDT and CDR2 YNNKEL come from the germline V gene (reference sequence). The CDR3 runs to 14 residues. This CDR3 is CASSQTGVPYEQYF. In DNA form, the CDR3 reads TGTGCCAGCAGCCAGACAGGGGTCCCCTACGAGCAGTACTTC.

This clone appeared once. This sequence joins TRBV5-1 and TRBJ1-4, with 9 bases aligning to TRBD1. After removal of 4 bases from V and 6 bases from J, the junction contained 7 bases not matched to a gene. CDR1 and CDR2 (germline): SGHRS, YFSETQ. The CDR3 loop spans 15 amino acids. The CDR3 loop is CASSQGTGTDEKLFF. DNA for the CDR3: TGCGCCAGCAGCCAGGGGACAGGGACGGATGAAAAACTGTTTTTT.

The chain has TRBV24-1 and TRBJ1-5, with 8 bases matching TRBD1. Trimming at V came to 5 bases and at J to 0 bases, leaving 8 bases not matched to a gene. The germline gives CDR1 KGHDR, CDR2 SFDVKD. The CDR3 has 17 residues. The CDR3 nucleotides read TGTGCCACCAGTGCCTCAGGGGGCGGGACTAGCAATCAGCCCCAGCATTTT. Protein product: CATSASGGGTSNQPQHF.

V is TRBV7-3 and J is TRBJ2-5; 10 bases match TRBD1. Losses at the gene ends were 5 bases for V and 5 bases for J; bases not matched to a gene: 14. Germline loops: CDR1 SGHTA, CDR2 FQGTGA. The CDR3 runs to 17 residues. CDR3 region: CASSPQAGTGVRETQYF. In DNA, the CDR3 is TGTGCCAGCAGCCCCCAAGCTGGGACAGGGGTTCGGGAGACCCAGTACTTC.

The chain links TRBV5-1 to TRBJ1-1; D call uncertain. The germline V and J ends were trimmed by 4 bases and 0 bases, with 13 bases remaining between them. The length of the CDR3 is 15 residues. Germline CDR1 and CDR2: SGHRS and YFSETQ. CDR3 nucleotide sequence: TGCGCCAGCAGCCCCCAGGCACAAATGAACACTGAAGCTTTCTTT. Protein: CASSPQAQMNTEAFF.

This chain uses TRBV11-2 with TRBJ2-3, with D hard to call. V lost 6 bases, J lost 2 bases, and 15 bases lay in between. This CDR3 has 15 amino acids. Germline V CDR1 and CDR2: SGHAT, FQNNGV. The CDR3: CASSLGLAFTDTQYF. CDR3 bases: TGTGCCAGCAGTTTGGGCTTAGCATTCACAGATACGCAGTATTTT.

The chain uses TRBV11-3 and TRBJ1-1; D remains ambiguous. Trimming removed 5 bases from V and 7 bases from J, with 8 bases in between. Per germline, CDR1 SGHNT and CDR2 YENEEA. The CDR3 totals 11 residues. The CDR3, as DNA: TGTGCCAGCAGCCTTGCAAGTGAAGCTTTCTTT. The encoded protein is CASSLASEAFF.